This T cell receptor beta chain comes out of a study of T cells after yellow fever vaccination. The CDR3 runs 13 residues. In germline, CDR1 is LGHNA, CDR2 YSLEER. Between the trimmed V and J ends, which lost 0 bases and 10 bases, there was a span of 10 bases. TCR cDNA, made by 5'RACE template switching, carried an added universal primer site and UMIs. TCRdb recomputed calls from the 5' RACE reads with MiXCR, one row per CDR3 protein. Of fewer than 400,000 distinct CDR3 sequences listed, around 10% were seen once; the top ten hold 3% to 3.5%. Sequenced here: CD4+ T cells sorted from PBMCs, sampled 45 days after the yellow fever booster vaccination. The clonotype comes from a man aged 18 to 29 who received the YFV17D yellow fever vaccine. V and J are TRBV4-3 and TRBJ1-5; D remains ambiguous. The CDR3 is CASSQDRYAPQHF. The CDR3 DNA sequence: TGCGCCAGCAGCCAAGATCGGTACGCTCCCCAGCATTTT.